The 31 T cell receptor beta chains below were found in one sample sequenced in a study of shared T cell receptors in the human thymus. TCRdb keeps only in-frame clones here, not all; method: immunoSEQ multiplex PCR. The data hold hundreds of thousands of clones, with around 87% observed a single time. These data were also filed under a second study, of human thymus T cells.

Input material: thymocytes. Every receptor here comes from a boy in the first two years of life with a congenital heart defect.

This sequence joins TRBV27 and TRBJ1-1; weak D call: TRBD1 (5 bases). Germline V gene data show CDR1 as MNHEY and CDR2 as SMNVEV (reference sequence). The CDR3 has 16 residues. The V end lost 6 bases, the J end lost 1 base, and 18 bases lay between the germline ends. CDR3 bases: TGTGCCAGCAGCGGCCGGAAAGGGGTGGCGAACACTGAAGCTTTCTTT. Amino acids: CASSGRKGVANTEAFF.

The genes are TRBV27 and TRBJ1-5, with 8 positions matching TRBD1. The V gene end was trimmed by 5 bases and the J gene end by 6 bases; junction bases not matched to a gene: 6. CDR1 is MNHEY and CDR2 is SMNVEV in the germline V gene (reference sequence). The CDR3 sequence is 14 residues long. This CDR3 is CASSQRTGTQPQHF. CDR3 coding DNA: TGTGCCAGCAGTCAAAGGACAGGGACTCAGCCCCAGCATTTT.

Here the CDR3 reads CASSNKAGETYEQYF. The CDR3 region has the DNA TGTGCCAGCAGTAACAAAGCGGGAGAAACTTACGAGCAGTACTTC. The V call is TRBV27, the J call TRBJ2-7, with TRBD2 matching 8 bases. Germline trimming cut 5 bases from V and 4 bases from J; bases unmatched to any gene: 10. The germline gives CDR1 MNHEY, CDR2 SMNVEV (reference sequence). This CDR3 has 15 residues.

The CDR3 DNA follows: TGTGCCAGCAGCTTAGGGCTCATGCGGGGGGTCTCCTACGAGCAGTACTTC. Its protein is CASSLGLMRGVSYEQYF. This chain uses TRBV13 with TRBJ2-7; 8 nucleotides align to TRBD2. Germline values: CDR1 PRHDT, CDR2 FYEKMQ (reference sequence). The CDR3 covers 17 residues. The V segment lost 0 bases and the J segment 0 bases; nucleotides outside the gene matches: 7.

The chain couples TRBV7-9 to TRBJ2-5; 15 nucleotides match TRBD2. CDR3 length: 16 amino acids. Germline CDR1 is SEHNR and CDR2 is FQNEAQ (reference sequence). V lost 5 bases and J lost 7; bases outside the gene matches: 8. Written as DNA, the CDR3 is TGTGCCAGCAGCCCAAGGACTAGCGGGAGGGCGGGGACCCAGTACTTC. Translating it yields CASSPRTSGRAGTQYF.

The rearrangement joins TRBV4-3 to TRBJ2-3, with a tentative D call TRBD2 (5 bases). The germline gives CDR1 LGHNA, CDR2 YSLEER. The CDR3 consists of 16 residues. The V and J ends lost 0 bases and 0 bases respectively, with 10 bases between them. The CDR3 loop reads CASSQDTSGSTDTQYF. CDR3 nucleotide sequence: TGCGCCAGCAGCCAAGATACCAGCGGCAGCACAGATACGCAGTATTTT.

This clone was picked up a small number of times. The chain joins TRBV6-6 to TRBJ1-1, with D possibly matching TRBD1 (6 bases). Germline assignment: CDR1 MNHNY and CDR2 SVGAGI (reference sequence). The length of the CDR3 is 15 residues. Between the trimmed V and J ends, which lost 7 bases and 1 base, there was a span of 16 bases. This CDR3 reads CASTTLGTKNTEAFF. The CDR3 region has the DNA TGTGCCAGCACTACTTTAGGGACAAAGAACACTGAAGCTTTCTTT.

J is TRBJ2-3 and V is TRBV2; 9 nucleotides agree with TRBD2. This CDR3 is built from 15 residues. Germline assignment: CDR1 SNHLY and CDR2 FYNNEI. Here the CDR3 reads CVQRIGGGASDTQYF. The CDR3 region has the DNA TGTGTCCAGCGTATTGGCGGGGGGGCTTCAGATACGCAGTATTTT.

This rearrangement joins TRBV2 to TRBJ1-6; 7 bases line up with TRBD1. The CDR3 is 14 residues long. J was trimmed by 8 bases and V by 7 bases; bases with no gene match: 8. CDR1 is SNHLY and CDR2 is FYNNEI in the germline V gene. The DNA of the CDR3 is TGTGCCAGCAAACCGACAGGGAGTGATTCACCCCTCCACTTT. It is translated as CASKPTGSDSPLHF.

The genes are TRBV4-3 and TRBJ1-1; 7 nucleotides agree with TRBD1. CDR3 length: 15 residues. With V trimmed by 4 bases and J by 5 bases, 10 bases remained unmatched. Germline CDR1 and CDR2: LGHNA and YSLEER. CDR3 protein: CASSRWTGITTEAFF. The CDR3 DNA is TGCGCCAGCAGCCGCTGGACAGGCATAACAACTGAAGCTTTCTTT.

The rearrangement joins TRBV5-1 to TRBJ2-3; maybe TRBD2 (7 bases). Trimming cost V 8 bases and J 3 bases, with 13 bases left between them. Germline assignment: CDR1 SGHRS and CDR2 YFSETQ. There are 13 residues in the CDR3. CDR3 nucleotide sequence: TGCGCCAGTTGGGGGGGCCAGACAGATACGCAGTATTTT. Translating gives CASWGGQTDTQYF.

J is TRBJ2-5 and V is TRBV11-2; D gene ambiguous. Germline CDR1 and CDR2: SGHAT and FQNNGV. The ends were cut back, 6 bases at V and 2 bases at J, with 13 bases in the middle. The CDR3 spans 14 residues. For the CDR3, the DNA is TGTGCCAGCAGTTTGGCCCGGCGGCAAGAGACCCAGTACTTC. This gives the protein CASSLARRQETQYF.

This clone occurred once. V is TRBV10-3 and J is TRBJ2-2; 13 nucleotides agree with TRBD2. The CDR3 is made up of 20 amino acids. Germline V gene sequence: CDR1 ENHRY, CDR2 SYGVKD. The V and J ends lost 8 bases and 3 bases, in that order; junction bases with no gene match: 18. CDR3 in amino acids: CAIGYLRGLAGDGDTGELFF. The CDR3 nucleotides are TGTGCCATCGGATACCTACGCGGACTAGCGGGAGACGGTGACACCGGGGAGCTGTTTTTT.

The rearrangement joins TRBV4-2 to TRBJ1-2; D call uncertain. V was shortened by 1 base and J by 3 bases, with 15 bases between the two germline ends. This CDR3 is built from 16 residues. Germline V gives CDR1 LGHNA, CDR2 YNFKEQ. CDR3 amino acids: CASSQGPGEVHYGYTF. DNA for the CDR3: TGTGCCAGCAGCCAAGGTCCGGGAGAGGTTCACTATGGCTACACCTTC.

This rearrangement joins TRBV7-3 to TRBJ2-2; 7 bases match TRBD1. Germline CDR1 and CDR2: SGHTA and FQGTGA. V shed 1 base and J 2 bases; nucleotides not matched to a gene: 16. The CDR3 spans 20 residues. CDR3 nucleotide sequence: TGTGCCAGCAGCTTAAATCATAACGTATCGGACAGGAGTAACACCGGGGAGCTGTTTTTT. Translating it yields CASSLNHNVSDRSNTGELFF.

V and J are TRBV2 and TRBJ2-4; D gene uncertain. The V gene's germline CDR1 is SNHLY and CDR2 FYNNEI. Trimming shortened V by 8 bases and J by 0 bases, and 11 bases separated the two germline ends. There are 14 residues in the CDR3. This CDR3 is CASRNSIAKNIQYF. The CDR3 coding sequence is TGTGCCAGCCGGAACAGCATAGCCAAAAACATTCAGTACTTC.

The chain couples TRBV4-3 to TRBJ2-5, with 7 bases that match TRBD1. Per germline, CDR1 LGHNA and CDR2 YSLEER. J lost 1 base, V lost 1 base, and 3 bases had no gene match. This CDR3 region has 15 residues. CDR3 sequence reads: CASSQGTGVQETQYF. CDR3 in DNA: TGCGCCAGCAGCCAAGGAACAGGGGTCCAAGAGACCCAGTACTTC.

V usage is TRBV12-5 and J usage is TRBJ2-3; 10 nucleotides agree with TRBD2. V lost 0 bases, J lost 2 bases, and 11 bases stayed unmatched. The CDR3 runs 19 residues. The V gene's germline CDR1 is LGHNT and CDR2 FRNRAP. The CDR3 here is CASGLVVGERGGLTDTQYF. In DNA form, the CDR3 reads TGTGCTAGTGGTTTGGTAGTTGGTGAGCGGGGGGGCCTCACAGATACGCAGTATTTT.

V is TRBV30 and J is TRBJ1-1; no definite D call. Per the germline V gene, CDR1 is GTSNPN and CDR2 is SVGIG (reference sequence). This CDR3 is built from 15 residues. V was clipped by 0 bases and J by 3 bases, with 14 bases between them. CDR3 residues: CAWSVLGGGDTEAFF. The CDR3 DNA follows: TGTGCCTGGAGTGTACTGGGAGGTGGGGACACTGAAGCTTTCTTT.

The chain links TRBV6-5 to TRBJ2-1, with D uncertain. The germline V gene encodes CDR1 MNHEY and CDR2 SVGAGI. The CDR3 consists of 14 residues. Trimming stripped 6 bases from V and 9 bases from J, with 18 bases between. The CDR3, as DNA: TGTGCCAGCAGACTTTCCCTTGTTCAGGTTGAGCAGTTCTTC. It yields the protein CASRLSLVQVEQFF.

This clone was detected only a few times. The rearrangement uses TRBV6-5 and TRBJ2-7; no definite D call. Trimming cost V 8 bases and J 6 bases, with 5 bases left between them. Germline CDR1 reads MNHEY; CDR2 reads SVGAGI. There are 9 residues in the CDR3. CDR3 region: CASPREQYF. Here the CDR3 DNA reads TGTGCCAGCCCCCGCGAGCAGTACTTC.

The CDR3 DNA is TGTGCCAGCAGCCCAGGTGACAGGGAATACGAGCAGTACTTC. Translating it yields CASSPGDREYEQYF. The chain employs TRBV27 and TRBJ2-7, with 7 bases matching TRBD1. Germline V gives CDR1 MNHEY, CDR2 SMNVEV (reference sequence). The CDR3 is 14 residues long. V was pared by 6 bases and J by 4 bases, with 9 bases of the junction left unmatched.

This chain joins TRBV7-2 and TRBJ1-1; D is uncertain. The CDR3 spans 14 residues. V shed 1 base and J shed 1 base, with 7 bases lying between them. Germline assignment: CDR1 SGHTA and CDR2 FQGNSA. The CDR3 DNA sequence: TGTGCCAGCAGCTTAGTCAGGAAGAACACTGAAGCTTTCTTT. Protein sequence: CASSLVRKNTEAFF.

This clone was found once. CDR3 amino acids: CASSYSRGRSYGYTF. CDR3 coding DNA: TGTGCCAGCAGTTACTCGAGGGGGCGCTCCTATGGCTACACCTTC. The chain uses TRBV6-6 and TRBJ1-2, with TRBD1 identical over 7 bases. The junction had 5 bases not matched to a gene; V was cut back by 0 bases and J by 4 bases. CDR3 size: 15 residues. Germline CDR1 reads MNHNY; CDR2 reads SVGAGI (reference sequence).

The rearrangement joins TRBV11-1 to TRBJ1-6, with 7 bases fitting TRBD1. J lost 10 bases, V lost 2 bases, and 11 bases had no gene match. The CDR3 has 16 residues. Germline V gives CDR1 SGHAT, CDR2 FQDESV (reference sequence). The CDR3 coding sequence is TGTGCCAGCAGCTTAAAGGAGGGACAGCTAATCTCACCCCTCCACTTT. Its protein product is CASSLKEGQLISPLHF. Supplemented by reference TRBV11-1 and TRBJ1-6, the full variable domain reads EAEVAQSPRYKITEKSQAVAFWCDPISGHATLYWYRQILGQGPELLVQFQDESVVDDSQLPKDRFSAERLKGVDSTLKIQPAELGDSAMYLCASSLKEGQLISPLHFGNGTRLTVT.

The chain recombines TRBV4-3 with TRBJ2-7; TRBD1 matches at 8 bases. This CDR3 has 19 residues. Germline loops: CDR1 LGHNA, CDR2 YSLEER. V trimming: 1 base; J trimming: 2 bases; junction bases outside the gene matches: 16. CDR3 bases: TGCGCCAGCAGCCAAGTTTCCCCCGACAGGGGCCCTCCCGCCTACGAGCAGTACTTC. It codes for CASSQVSPDRGPPAYEQYF.

This chain connects TRBV29-1 to TRBJ1-2; tentative D call: TRBD1 (6 bases). CDR1 is SQVTM and CDR2 is ANQGSEA in the germline V gene. This CDR3 is 14 amino acids long. V lost 7 bases and J 8 bases, leaving 23 bases between the germline ends. DNA of the CDR3: TGCAGCGATAAAGGACAGTCAACCCCTAAGGGCTACACCTTC. It yields the protein CSDKGQSTPKGYTF.

The rearrangement links TRBV28 to TRBJ1-2, with D perhaps TRBD1 (6 bases). Per the germline V gene, CDR1 is MDHEN and CDR2 is SYDVKM. Trimming shortened V by 6 bases and J by 6 bases, and 11 bases separated the two germline ends. This CDR3 is built from 12 residues. CDR3 sequence: CASSDRRHGYTF. The CDR3, as DNA: TGTGCCAGCAGCGACAGGCGGCATGGCTACACCTTC.

The J gene is TRBJ2-3, the V gene TRBV5-6; TRBD1 matches at 7 bases. The length of the CDR3 is 12 residues. CDR1 is SGHDT and CDR2 is YYEEEE in the germline V gene. V shed 4 bases and J 7 bases; nucleotides not matched to a gene: 3. The DNA for the CDR3 is TGTGCCAGCAGCCCACAGGGGTATACGCAGTATTTT. Amino acid sequence: CASSPQGYTQYF.

V is TRBV2 and J is TRBJ2-1; D is perhaps TRBD1 (6 bases). The CDR3 length is 12 residues. CDR1 is SNHLY, CDR2 FYNNEI, per germline. Trimming pared 7 bases from V and 8 bases from J, leaving 12 bases between. For the CDR3, the DNA is TGTGCCAGCACCTCGGACAGAGATGAGCAGTTCTTC. Translating gives CASTSDRDEQFF.

The chain couples TRBV9 to TRBJ1-3; 7 nucleotides agree with TRBD1. V gave up 0 bases and J gave up 2 bases; unmatched junction bases: 2. CDR1 and CDR2 from the germline V gene are SGDLS and YYNGEE. The CDR3 is 15 residues long. Written as DNA, the CDR3 is TGTGCCAGCAGCGTAGAAGACAGGGCTGGAAACACCATATATTTT. Residues: CASSVEDRAGNTIYF.